The 24 T cell receptor beta chains reported below all come from one sample, sequenced in a study of metastatic and nonmetastatic thyroid tumors. Via MiXCR, TCRdb re-called the PCR reads. This repertoire shows 20,000 to 25,000 clones, about 24% found once; its top ten account for less than 15%. None of the patients had undergone any treatment ahead of thyroid surgery. The material sequenced was tumor tissue. These receptors were taken from a male donor with papillary thyroid cancer or a benign thyroid nodule (not recorded which). Some clones in this sample may be carry-over from other donors' samples.

Remarks on this clone: The junction departs from the called germline gene at one end, perhaps through a read error. The rearrangement joins TRBV28 to TRBJ2-7; D gene uncertain. The germline CDR1 and CDR2 sequences are MDHEN and SYDVKM. CDR3 length equals 14 residues. CDR3 sequence (DNA): TGTGCCAGCAGTTTTCCACGACATTACTACGAGCATTACTTC. As protein: CASSFPRHYYEHYF.

V and J are TRBV19 and TRBJ1-2; TRBD1 aligns across 9 bases. The CDR3 extends over 13 amino acids. The germline V gene has CDR1 LNHDA and CDR2 SQIVND (reference sequence). V trimming: 7 bases; J trimming: 8 bases; junction bases outside the gene matches: 8. CDR3 DNA sequence: TGTGCCAGTAACCGACAGGGGGGGAAAGGCTACACCTTC. It specifies CASNRQGGKGYTF.

This clone is medium-sized (0.01 to 0.1%) by share. The CDR3 DNA follows: TGTGCCAGCAGTTATAAACAGGGGAATGAGCAGTTCTTC. It specifies CASSYKQGNEQFF. This chain joins TRBV6-5 and TRBJ2-1; 7 bases match TRBD1. The germline V gene has CDR1 MNHEY and CDR2 SVGAGI. The V and J ends lost 3 bases and 7 bases, in that order; junction bases with no gene match: 3. The CDR3 sequence is 13 residues long.

This clone was counted ten times or more. This chain joins TRBV5-5 and TRBJ2-2; D is unresolved. The CDR3 spans 14 residues. Germline V CDR1 and CDR2: SGHKS, YYEKEE (reference sequence). V was cut by 0 bases and J by 4 bases, with 7 bases left in between. The CDR3 coding sequence is TGTGCCAGCAGCTTGGTTCGCAGCACCGGGGAGCTGTTTTTT. Translation: CASSLVRSTGELFF.

This clone was observed a handful of times. V usage is TRBV6-4 and J usage is TRBJ2-3, with D hard to call. V shed 2 bases and J shed 1 base, with 4 bases lying between them. Germline CDR1 reads MRHNA; CDR2 reads SNTAGT. CDR3 size: 13 residues. In nucleotides, the CDR3 is TGTGCCAGCAGTGACCGCGGCACAGATACGCAGTATTTT. Its translation: CASSDRGTDTQYF.

This clone was seen at least ten times. The chain has TRBV28 and TRBJ2-7; TRBD1 or TRBD2 may be the D gene (7 bases each). The germline gives CDR1 MDHEN, CDR2 SYDVKM. Trimming stripped 7 bases from V and 6 bases from J, with 16 bases between. This CDR3 has 13 amino acids. The CDR3 loop is CASNQGGGSEQYF. The CDR3 nucleotides are TGTGCCAGCAACCAGGGGGGGGGATCCGAGCAGTACTTC.

In this sample, this clone turned up many times. The gene calls are TRBV30 and TRBJ1-2; TRBD1 is a possible D gene (5 bases). CDR3 length: 15 residues. Germline V gives CDR1 GTSNPN, CDR2 SVGIG (reference sequence). V lost 5 bases and J 4 bases, leaving 20 bases between the germline ends. The CDR3 region is CAWDPPGLRTYGYTF. CDR3 DNA sequence: TGTGCCTGGGACCCACCGGGACTGAGAACCTATGGCTACACCTTC.

The chain recombines TRBV5-1 with TRBJ1-2; possible D gene TRBD1, 6 bases. Germline V gene lookup returns CDR1 SGHRS and CDR2 YFSETQ. The CDR3 has 16 residues. V was trimmed by 2 bases and J by 3 bases, leaving 17 bases between them. The CDR3 reads CASSFPEGGHDYGYTF. In nucleotides, the CDR3 is TGCGCCAGCAGCTTCCCCGAAGGGGGGCACGACTATGGCTACACCTTC.

This clone was detected ten times or more. This rearrangement joins TRBV29-1 to TRBJ2-3, with a tentative D call TRBD1 (6 bases). Germline lookup yields CDR1 SQVTM and CDR2 ANQGSEA. V was pared by 7 bases and J by 10 bases, with 18 bases between. The CDR3 has 12 amino acids. CDR3 sequence reads: CSDSGQTAAQYF. The CDR3 nucleotides read TGCAGCGACTCCGGACAGACAGCCGCGCAGTATTTT.

A few counts support this clone. This chain connects TRBV5-1 to TRBJ2-7; 10 positions agree with TRBD2. This CDR3 is 15 amino acids long. The germline gives CDR1 SGHRS, CDR2 YFSETQ. Losses at the gene ends were 6 bases for V and 4 bases for J; bases not matched to a gene: 10. Here the CDR3 DNA reads TGCGCCAGCACCCCTGGGGCTAGCGGGAGATACGAGCAGTACTTC. Translating it yields CASTPGASGRYEQYF.

This clone was picked up many times. The chain is built from TRBV6-1 and TRBJ1-2; 11 bases fit TRBD1. The germline V gene has CDR1 MNHNS and CDR2 SASEGT. Trimming at V came to 5 bases and at J to 8 bases, leaving 10 bases not matched to a gene. The CDR3 contains 15 residues. In DNA form, the CDR3 reads TGTGCCAGCAGTCCCCAAGGACAGGGGGCGGGAGGCTACACCTTC. The encoded protein is CASSPQGQGAGGYTF.

This clone counts as medium-sized (0.01 to 0.1%). This rearrangement joins TRBV13 to TRBJ2-7, with D unclear. V was shortened by 4 bases and J by 4 bases, with 17 bases between the two germline ends. The length of the CDR3 is 15 residues. The germline V gene has CDR1 PRHDT and CDR2 FYEKMQ (reference sequence). CDR3 residues: CASSSVTLSEYEQYF. In DNA form, the CDR3 reads TGTGCCAGCAGCTCCGTTACCTTGAGCGAGTACGAGCAGTACTTC.

This clone was seen repeatedly, ten times or more. V usage is TRBV15 and J usage is TRBJ2-7; 10 nucleotides match TRBD1. Trimming at V came to 4 bases and at J to 3 bases, leaving 3 bases not matched to a gene. CDR3 size: 14 residues. Per germline, CDR1 LNHNV and CDR2 YYDKDF (reference sequence). The CDR3 protein is CATSIDRGLYEQYF. In DNA, the CDR3 is TGTGCCACCAGCATCGACAGGGGGCTCTACGAGCAGTACTTC.

This clone was seen ten or more times. This chain connects TRBV28 to TRBJ1-5, with 8 nucleotides matching TRBD1. This CDR3 comprises 14 residues. V was pared by 6 bases and J by 11 bases, with 12 bases of the junction left unmatched. Germline-derived CDR1 and CDR2 are MDHEN and SYDVKM. CDR3 residues: CASRTGQARSAQHF. CDR3 DNA: TGTGCCAGCAGGACGGGACAGGCTCGCTCAGCCCAGCATTTT. Full variable domain (outside the CDR3, taken from reference TRBV28 and TRBJ1-5): DVKVTQSSRYLVKRTGEKVFLECVQDMDHENMFWYRQDPGLGLRLIYFSYDVKMKEKGDIPEGYSVSREKKERFSLILESASTNQTSMYLCASRTGQARSAQHFGDGTRLSIL.

V and J are TRBV6-1 and TRBJ1-4; D uncertain. Germline-derived CDR1 and CDR2 are MNHNS and SASEGT. The CDR3 totals 13 residues. Trimming left V 5 bases short and J 5 bases short, with 9 bases between. The CDR3, as DNA: TGTGCCAGCAGTCTAGACGGAAATGAAAAACTGTTTTTT. Its protein is CASSLDGNEKLFF.

This sequence joins TRBV28 and TRBJ1-1; TRBD1 matches at 7 bases. This CDR3 contains 14 residues. CDR1 and CDR2 (germline): MDHEN, SYDVKM. Trimming removed 6 bases from V and 3 bases from J; junction bases left unmatched: 7. CDR3 sequence reads: CASSWDRTYTEAFF. The CDR3 DNA sequence: TGTGCCAGCAGCTGGGACAGAACCTACACTGAAGCTTTCTTT.

Points on this clone: A read error may account for a junction end that differs from germline. This sequence joins TRBV28 and TRBJ1-1, with D hard to call. The length of the CDR3 is 12 residues. Germline V gene data show CDR1 as MDHEN and CDR2 as SYDVKM. For the CDR3, the DNA is TGTGTCAGCACGGTCAGTGGATCTGAAGCTTTCTTT. Its protein is CVSTVSGSEAFF.

This clone has ten or more counts. The chain is built from TRBV12-3 or TRBV12-4 and TRBJ2-1, with D possibly TRBD1 on 8 matching bases. The CDR3 runs to 17 residues. V was trimmed by 7 bases and J by 0 bases, leaving 19 bases between them. This CDR3 is CASNIYRGGSSYNEQFF. For the CDR3, the DNA is TGTGCCAGCAACATCTACAGGGGGGGAAGCTCCTACAATGAGCAGTTCTTC.

This clone counts as medium-sized (0.01 to 0.1%). The sample carries other DNA sequences with the same CDR3. The chain is built from TRBV20-1 and TRBJ2-7; D is ambiguous. V lost 3 bases to trimming and J lost 7 bases, with 10 bases between them. Germline assignment: CDR1 DFQATT and CDR2 SNEGSKA (reference sequence). The CDR3 runs to 11 residues. The CDR3 coding sequence is TGCAGTGCTAGTCAGCCCCGAGAGCAGTACTTC. Its translation is CSASQPREQYF.

In DNA form, the CDR3 reads TGTGCCAGCAGAAGGTGTCCCTCCTACGAGCAGTACTTC. Translation: CASRRCPSYEQYF. J is TRBJ2-7 and V is TRBV6-9; D is unclear. Per the germline V gene, CDR1 is MNHGY and CDR2 is SVAAGI. This CDR3 is built from 13 residues. V lost 6 bases and J 0 bases, leaving 9 bases between the germline ends.

This clone is categorized as medium-sized (0.01 to 0.1%). V usage is TRBV6-2 or TRBV6-3 and J usage is TRBJ2-5, with TRBD2 matching 12 bases. J lost 4 bases, V lost 0 bases, and 6 bases had no gene match. Germline V gene sequence: CDR1 MNHEY, CDR2 SVGEGT. There are 17 residues in the CDR3. CDR3 coding DNA: TGTGCCAGCAGTTACTCGAAACTAGCGGGAGGTCGAGAGACCCAGTACTTC. Its translation is CASSYSKLAGGRETQYF.

For this clone: Just one base apart from a much larger clone, this may be a read error. The chain joins TRBV5-1 to TRBJ2-3; weak D call: TRBD2 (6 bases). The V gene's germline CDR1 is SGHRS and CDR2 YFSETQ. V was trimmed by 4 bases and J by 2 bases, leaving 17 bases between them. The CDR3 length is 16 residues. The CDR3 nucleotides are TGCGCCAGCAGCCGCCTGACTAGTGCCATCACAGATACGCAGTATTTT. It translates to CASSRLTSAITDTQYF.

The sample holds many counts of this clone. CDR3 protein: CASRYLAGVTQETQYF. The CDR3 region has the DNA TGTGCCAGCAGATATCTAGCGGGAGTGACACAAGAGACCCAGTACTTC. J is TRBJ2-5 and V is TRBV11-2, with TRBD2 identical over 10 bases. V shed 6 bases and J 2 bases; nucleotides not matched to a gene: 9. The germline V gene has CDR1 SGHAT and CDR2 FQNNGV. This CDR3 contains 16 residues.

This clone was seen a few times. V and J are TRBV6-2 or TRBV6-3 and TRBJ1-2; D is possibly TRBD1 (5 bases). Germline V CDR1 and CDR2: MNHEY, SVGEGT. There are 14 residues in the CDR3. V was trimmed by 5 bases and J by 8 bases, leaving 18 bases between them. For the CDR3, the DNA is TGTGCCAGCAGTCACCTCGTGACAGACGACGGCTACACCTTC. Its protein is CASSHLVTDDGYTF.